The 20 T cell receptor beta chains in this list originate from one sample, sequenced in a study of shared clonotypes between healthy human individuals. Data came from immunoSEQ multiplex PCR; TCRdb stores just in-frame clones and leaves some out. The data contain under 850,000 clones, approximately 77% of them seen just once; the ten biggest clones take up roughly 1.8%. The sequenced sample was memory CD4+ T cells sorted from blood. This sample's subset: CD45RA-negative fraction. Every receptor here comes from a woman in her twenties or thirties in good health.

This chain connects TRBV2 to TRBJ2-2; D possibly corresponds to TRBD1 (6 bases). Germline CDR1 reads SNHLY; CDR2 reads FYNNEI. Trimming took 5 bases from V and 10 from J, leaving 23 bases between them. The CDR3 contains 16 residues. The CDR3 sequence is CASSSRAGVLGEELFF. DNA of the CDR3: TGTGCCAGCAGTTCCCGGGCAGGGGTCCTGGGCGAGGAGCTGTTTTTT.

The chain carries TRBV4-1 and TRBJ2-5; tentatively, D is TRBD2 (6 bases). V lost 4 bases and J lost 5, with 29 bases in between. This CDR3 region has 19 residues. Looked up from germline, CDR1 is MGHRA and CDR2 is YSYEKL. DNA for the CDR3: TGCGCCAGCAGCCCCTCTCTGCGGGGAGGACGGGGACGGGCGGAGACCCAGTACTTC. Amino acids: CASSPSLRGGRGRAETQYF.

Turning to this clone: Other DNA sequences of this sample code for an identical CDR3. The gene calls are TRBV28 and TRBJ2-7; unclear D gene. V was clipped by 3 bases and J by 3 bases, with 9 bases between them. This CDR3 region has 13 residues. CDR1 is MDHEN and CDR2 is SYDVKM in the germline V gene. CDR3 sequence reads: CASSLPGVYEQYF. CDR3 sequence (DNA): TGTGCCAGCAGTTTGCCTGGAGTCTACGAGCAGTACTTC.

This clone came up a few times. Additional DNA sequences in this sample encode the identical CDR3. This chain uses TRBV7-9 with TRBJ2-7; the D is unclear. The CDR3 consists of 14 residues. Germline V gene data show CDR1 as SEHNR and CDR2 as FQNEAQ (reference sequence). The V end lost 1 base, the J end lost 2 bases, and 9 bases lay between the germline ends. The DNA of the CDR3 is TGTGCCAGCAGCTTAGAGGCGGCGACCTACGAGCAGTACTTC. It yields the protein CASSLEAATYEQYF.

The chain uses TRBV5-6 and TRBJ1-2, with a weak D call TRBD1 (5 bases). Trimming took off 4 bases at V and 5 bases at J, with 15 bases between the two ends. The CDR3 has 14 residues. The germline V gene encodes CDR1 SGHDT and CDR2 YYEEEE. DNA for the CDR3: TGTGCCAGCAGCCCAGCCGGGACGGCATATGGCTACACCTTC. Protein product: CASSPAGTAYGYTF.

This clone appeared a few times. The rearrangement joins TRBV27 to TRBJ2-7; TRBD2 might be the D (6 bases). CDR1 and CDR2 from the germline V gene are MNHEY and SMNVEV (reference sequence). The V end lost 6 bases, the J end lost 2 bases, and 23 bases lay between the germline ends. The length of the CDR3 is 17 residues. CDR3 sequence: CASSPKPAEGITYEQYF. CDR3 DNA sequence: TGTGCCAGCAGCCCGAAACCGGCGGAGGGAATAACCTACGAGCAGTACTTC.

This chain connects TRBV28 to TRBJ2-7; 7 nucleotides align to TRBD1. V trimming: 7 bases; J trimming: 5 bases; junction bases outside the gene matches: 11. Germline CDR1 reads MDHEN; CDR2 reads SYDVKM. CDR3 size: 14 residues. DNA for the CDR3: TGTGCCAGCACCTCCGGGACAGATCAGGACGAGCAGTACTTC. This gives the protein CASTSGTDQDEQYF.

The V gene is TRBV28, the J gene TRBJ2-3; 7 bases map to TRBD2. This CDR3 contains 19 residues. V shed 2 bases, J shed 3 bases, and the junction held 17 bases outside the gene matches. Germline values: CDR1 MDHEN, CDR2 SYDVKM. The DNA of the CDR3 is TGTGCCAGCAGTTTAGAGGGCCTAGCGGACCCCCCGAAGACAGATACGCAGTATTTT. This sequence encodes CASSLEGLADPPKTDTQYF.

The DNA of the CDR3 is TGTGCCAGCGCAAAGGCGGGACAGGGATACAATGAGCAGTTCTTC. It yields the protein CASAKAGQGYNEQFF. This chain connects TRBV11-3 to TRBJ2-1, with 9 bases identical to TRBD1. The CDR3 is 15 residues long. Trimming cost V 8 bases and J 4 bases; bases outside gene matches: 9. The germline CDR1 and CDR2 sequences are SGHNT and YENEEA.

The chain has TRBV5-1 and TRBJ2-7; 7 bases map to TRBD1. Germline CDR1 is SGHRS and CDR2 is YFSETQ. V was pared by 5 bases and J by 3 bases, with 8 bases of the junction left unmatched. The CDR3 is 14 residues long. This CDR3 reads CASRLLGQNYEQYF. The CDR3 DNA follows: TGCGCCAGCAGGTTATTGGGACAGAACTACGAGCAGTACTTC.

The chain has TRBV7-3 and TRBJ2-3; 10 nucleotides line up with TRBD1. The CDR3 runs to 16 residues. CDR1 and CDR2 (germline): SGHTA, FQGTGA. J was trimmed by 7 bases and V by 5 bases; bases with no gene match: 12. The CDR3 loop is CASSRQGQGGMYTQYF. The CDR3 DNA sequence: TGTGCCAGCAGCCGCCAAGGACAGGGGGGAATGTATACGCAGTATTTT.

The chain employs TRBV5-4 and TRBJ2-1, with 10 bases lining up with TRBD2. V shed 2 bases, J shed 6 bases, and the junction held 17 bases outside the gene matches. The CDR3 loop spans 19 amino acids. Looked up from germline, CDR1 is SGHNT and CDR2 is YYREEE (reference sequence). The chain's CDR3 is CASSFPSGGTLSFGNEQFF. Written as DNA, the CDR3 is TGTGCCAGCAGCTTCCCTAGCGGGGGCACCCTTTCCTTCGGCAATGAGCAGTTCTTC.

The table lists this clone with a few counts. The rearrangement links TRBV5-8 to TRBJ2-5, with no clear D. There are 16 residues in the CDR3. Between the trimmed V and J ends, which lost 5 bases and 4 bases, there was a span of 21 bases. Germline loops: CDR1 SGHTS, CDR2 YDEGEE. In DNA, the CDR3 is TGTGCCAGCAGTGCCGAGGCAGGCGTGTTGGGAGAGACCCAGTACTTC. Amino acids: CASSAEAGVLGETQYF.

The V gene is TRBV6-5, the J gene TRBJ2-3; tentative D call: TRBD2 (6 bases). The CDR3 runs to 16 residues. Looked up from germline, CDR1 is MNHEY and CDR2 is SVGAGI. V lost 0 bases and J 0 bases, leaving 10 bases between the germline ends. The CDR3 reads CASSYSGRLSTDTQYF. The CDR3 nucleotides are TGTGCCAGCAGTTACTCAGGGAGGTTAAGCACAGATACGCAGTATTTT.

This chain joins TRBV28 and TRBJ1-2; D call uncertain. V dropped 3 bases and J dropped 0 bases, with 8 bases sitting between them. This CDR3 spans 14 amino acids. Germline V CDR1 and CDR2: MDHEN, SYDVKM. This CDR3 is CASSLASPNYGYTF. The CDR3 bases are TGTGCCAGCAGTTTGGCCAGCCCTAACTATGGCTACACCTTC.

The chain employs TRBV11-3 and TRBJ2-3; the D is unclear. Trimming removed 0 bases from V and 4 bases from J, with 5 bases in between. This CDR3 contains 13 residues. Germline CDR1 SGHNT, CDR2 YENEEA. CDR3 sequence reads: CASSLDGSDTQYF. CDR3 in DNA: TGTGCCAGCAGCTTAGATGGATCAGATACGCAGTATTTT.

V usage is TRBV10-2 and J usage is TRBJ1-3, with no clear D. Trimming took 7 bases from V and 0 from J, leaving 13 bases between them. The CDR3 sequence is 15 residues long. The germline CDR1 and CDR2 sequences are WSHSY and SAAADI. The CDR3 spells CASTPGRSSGNTIYF. CDR3 coding DNA: TGCGCCAGCACACCTGGCAGAAGCTCTGGAAACACCATATATTTT.

J is TRBJ2-6 and V is TRBV28, with 7 bases that match TRBD2. This CDR3 spans 12 amino acids. Germline lookup yields CDR1 MDHEN and CDR2 SYDVKM. This CDR3 reads CVSGSGANVLTF. The CDR3 region has the DNA TGTGTTAGCGGGTCTGGGGCCAACGTCCTGACTTTC.

This sequence joins TRBV5-1 and TRBJ2-2; a weak D match, TRBD2 (6 bases). CDR1 SGHRS and CDR2 YFSETQ come from the germline V gene. Deletions cut 0 bases from V and 2 bases from J, with 8 bases between. The CDR3 runs to 15 residues. The CDR3 DNA follows: TGCGCCAGCAGCTTGGTTGCGGGAAACACCGGGGAGCTGTTTTTT. Protein sequence: CASSLVAGNTGELFF.

The chain employs TRBV7-9 and TRBJ1-5; TRBD1 is a possible D gene (5 bases). CDR3 length equals 11 residues. Germline CDR1 and CDR2: SEHNR and FQNEAQ (reference sequence). Between the trimmed V and J ends, which lost 5 bases and 10 bases, there was a span of 9 bases. The CDR3 nucleotides read TGTGCCAGCAGCAGGAGGGGCCCCCAGCATTTT. Amino acid sequence: CASSRRGPQHF.